One and the same sample provided the 15 T cell receptor beta chains below, sequenced in a study of T-cell reconstitution after alpha-beta-depleted transplantation in children. Preparation of the TCRbeta library used unique molecular identifiers. TCRdb used MiXCR to reprocess the PCR reads, holding one entry per CDR3 protein. The sample holds about 90,000 distinct CDR3 sequences; 8% to 9% are singletons and the top ten take 5.5% to 7%. The input for sequencing was PBMCs from the stem cell graft donor, taken from the stem cell graft. The receptor source for this set is a human donor who donated a stem cell graft to a child with congenital amegakaryocytic thrombocytopenia.

This clonotype was seen at least ten times. The V and J genes are TRBV20-1 and TRBJ2-3; 8 nucleotides align to TRBD1. The CDR3 sequence is 16 residues long. Germline CDR1 is DFQATT and CDR2 is SNEGSKA (reference sequence). Germline trimming cut 7 bases from V and 2 bases from J; bases unmatched to any gene: 14. The DNA of the CDR3 is TGCAGTGTCCTTCGCGTCGGACAGGGATACACAGATACGCAGTATTTT. Translation gives CSVLRVGQGYTDTQYF.

This clonotype occurred many times. V and J are TRBV20-1 and TRBJ2-1, with D tentatively TRBD2 (5 bases). This CDR3 region has 11 residues. Germline V CDR1 and CDR2: DFQATT, SNEGSKA (reference sequence). The germline V and J ends were trimmed by 5 bases and 9 bases, with 11 bases remaining between them. The CDR3 nucleotides are TGCAGTGCTGACGTGAGGGCTGAGCAGTTCTTC. Its protein product is CSADVRAEQFF.

This clonotype was observed at least ten times. CDR3 nucleotides: TGCAGCGTTGGAGGACCCGGTACTGAAGCTTTCTTT. This sequence encodes CSVGGPGTEAFF. The chain links TRBV29-1 to TRBJ1-1; D not resolved. The CDR3 has 12 amino acids. Germline loops: CDR1 SQVTM, CDR2 ANQGSEA. V lost 4 bases and J 5 bases, leaving 11 bases between the germline ends.

This clonotype was recorded many times. The chain links TRBV15 to TRBJ1-3, with D perhaps matching TRBD1 (5 bases). The V gene lost 8 bases and the J gene lost 1 base, with 18 bases spanning the gap. CDR1 is LNHNV and CDR2 is YYDKDF in the germline V gene (reference sequence). The CDR3 totals 16 residues. CDR3 sequence (DNA): TGTGCCACCGGATCGCCCCCGAAGGGGTCTGGAAACACCATATATTTT. It encodes CATGSPPKGSGNTIYF.

The sample holds many counts of this clonotype. The DNA of the CDR3 is TGTGCCAGCACCGAGAGGGATCAGCCCCAGCATTTT. This translates into CASTERDQPQHF. V gene TRBV27 combines with J gene TRBJ1-5; D is ambiguous. V lost 7 bases to trimming and J lost 5 bases, with 9 bases between them. Germline V gives CDR1 MNHEY, CDR2 SMNVEV (reference sequence). This CDR3 has 12 residues.

To note about this clonotype: An end of the junction differs from the germline gene, which may be a read error. The J gene is TRBJ2-5, the V gene TRBV3-1, with D perhaps matching TRBD1 (6 bases). CDR3 size: 15 residues. Germline CDR1 and CDR2: LGHDT and YNNKEL (reference sequence). The CDR3 spells CATSLTGSEEETQYF. CDR3 sequence (DNA): TGTGCCACCAGCCTTACAGGGTCGGAAGAAGAGACCCAGTACTTC.

Many counts were recorded for this clonotype. The J gene is TRBJ2-7, the V gene TRBV29-1; D gene ambiguous. Germline loops: CDR1 SQVTM, CDR2 ANQGSEA. The CDR3 covers 14 residues. The germline V and J ends were trimmed by 2 bases and 3 bases, with 14 bases remaining between them. The CDR3 spells CSVETPHNDYEQYF. CDR3 sequence (DNA): TGCAGCGTTGAAACTCCCCATAACGACTACGAGCAGTACTTC.

This clonotype was counted at least ten times. The chain links TRBV20-1 to TRBJ1-1; tentatively, D is TRBD1 (6 bases). The germline V and J ends were trimmed by 0 bases and 1 base, with 18 bases remaining between them. The length of the CDR3 is 17 residues. Germline V gives CDR1 DFQATT, CDR2 SNEGSKA (reference sequence). The CDR3 nucleotides read TGCAGTGCTAGAGATTTACCCTATGAGACAGGGAACACTGAAGCTTTCTTT. It encodes CSARDLPYETGNTEAFF.

This clonotype was observed at least ten times. The chain links TRBV29-1 to TRBJ1-2; D perhaps matches TRBD1 (5 bases). Between the trimmed V and J ends, which lost 6 bases and 2 bases, there was a span of 22 bases. CDR3 length equals 16 residues. Germline CDR1 reads SQVTM; CDR2 reads ANQGSEA. In DNA form, the CDR3 reads TGCAGCGTCCCTAAGAAGGGGACCCTGGCGAACTATGGCTACACCTTC. Translation: CSVPKKGTLANYGYTF.

This clonotype has ten or more counts. The V gene is TRBV5-1, the J gene TRBJ2-1; no firm D call. The CDR3 totals 15 residues. Germline V CDR1 and CDR2: SGHRS, YFSETQ. V was clipped by 3 bases and J by 0 bases, with 10 bases between them. This CDR3 reads CASSSGLSSYNEQFF. The CDR3 DNA is TGCGCCAGCAGCTCAGGCCTGAGCTCCTACAATGAGCAGTTCTTC.

V usage is TRBV20-1 and J usage is TRBJ1-5, with TRBD1 matching over 9 bases. This CDR3 spans 15 amino acids. The junction had 5 bases not matched to a gene; V was cut back by 3 bases and J by 2 bases. Germline CDR1 reads DFQATT; CDR2 reads SNEGSKA (reference sequence). CDR3: CSASNRGPGNQPQHF. The CDR3 nucleotides are TGCAGTGCTAGCAACAGGGGGCCCGGCAATCAGCCCCAGCATTTT.

This clonotype was recorded many times. The chain recombines TRBV7-2 with TRBJ1-5; possibly TRBD1 for D (5 bases). CDR3 length equals 13 residues. Looked up from germline, CDR1 is SGHTA and CDR2 is FQGNSA. Trimming took off 5 bases at V and 12 bases at J, with 17 bases between the two ends. DNA of the CDR3: TGTGCCAGCAGCGCCGCCGGGGGAGGCCTCCAGCATTTT. Amino acid sequence: CASSAAGGGLQHF.

This clonotype was observed many times. The chain is built from TRBV20-1 and TRBJ2-1; D gene ambiguous. Deletions cut 0 bases from V and 6 bases from J, with 12 bases between. Germline values: CDR1 DFQATT, CDR2 SNEGSKA (reference sequence). The CDR3 sequence is 14 residues long. CDR3 region: CSARDLVSRNEQFF. The CDR3 coding sequence is TGCAGTGCTAGAGATTTGGTTTCGCGCAATGAGCAGTTCTTC.

This clonotype was recorded many times. V usage is TRBV9 and J usage is TRBJ1-2; a weak D match, TRBD1 (6 bases). Germline CDR1 and CDR2: SGDLS and YYNGEE. CDR3 length: 14 amino acids. V lost 1 base, J lost 6 bases, and 13 bases lay in between. CDR3: CASSVKGGWDGYTF. CDR3 nucleotides: TGTGCCAGCAGCGTAAAAGGGGGTTGGGATGGCTACACCTTC.

This clonotype appeared many times. The rearrangement joins TRBV5-1 to TRBJ2-7; D is uncertain. The CDR3 consists of 11 residues. Germline V gene data show CDR1 as SGHRS and CDR2 as YFSETQ. V was pared by 3 bases and J by 3 bases, with 4 bases between. CDR3 DNA sequence: TGCGCCAGCAGCTCCAACTACGAGCAGTACTTC. The encoded protein is CASSSNYEQYF.